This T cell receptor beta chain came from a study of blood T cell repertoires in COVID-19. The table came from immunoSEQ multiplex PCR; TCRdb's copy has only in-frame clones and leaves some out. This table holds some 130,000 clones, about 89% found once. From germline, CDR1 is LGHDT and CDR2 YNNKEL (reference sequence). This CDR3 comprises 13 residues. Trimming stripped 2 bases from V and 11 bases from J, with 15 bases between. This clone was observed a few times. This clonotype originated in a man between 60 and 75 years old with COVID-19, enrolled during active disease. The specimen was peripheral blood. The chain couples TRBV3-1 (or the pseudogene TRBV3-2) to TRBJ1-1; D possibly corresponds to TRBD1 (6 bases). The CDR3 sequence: CASSQTPGTPAFF. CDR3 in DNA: TGTGCCAGCAGCCAAACCCCCGGGACACCGGCTTTCTTT.